Each of the 32 T cell receptor beta chains below was sequenced from the same sample in a study. Using immunoSEQ multiplex PCR, the repertoire was profiled, and TCRdb retains in-frame clones only, with some absent. Among about 68,000 clones listed, roughly 93% were seen once. The specimen was PBMCs. Receptor source: a man aged 40-49 years with rheumatoid arthritis.

V gene TRBV5-5 combines with J gene TRBJ2-3; 9 bases map to TRBD1. CDR1 and CDR2 (germline): SGHKS, YYEKEE (reference sequence). Losses at the gene ends were 4 bases for V and 2 bases for J; bases not matched to a gene: 8. This CDR3 has 16 amino acids. The CDR3, as DNA: TGTGCCAGCAGCCCTCCCGGGACAGGGCCCACAGATACGCAGTATTTT. The encoded protein is CASSPPGTGPTDTQYF.

This clone is a singleton in its sample. The CDR3 nucleotides are TGCAGCGCCGTCCCGGGACAGGGGGAGCAGTACTTC. Residues: CSAVPGQGEQYF. The chain carries TRBV29-1 and TRBJ2-7, with 10 bases matching TRBD1. This CDR3 is 12 amino acids long. From germline, CDR1 is SQVTM and CDR2 ANQGSEA. V lost 7 bases and J lost 7; bases outside the gene matches: 7.

The chain carries TRBV7-2 and TRBJ2-1; TRBD2 is a possible D gene (7 bases). The germline V gene encodes CDR1 SGHTA and CDR2 FQGNSA. The CDR3 loop spans 18 amino acids. Deletions cut 3 bases from V and 9 bases from J, with 27 bases between. CDR3 DNA sequence: TGTGCCAGCAGCTTCCACCTGGGGGGGAGCGGCATAGGGGGTGAGCAGTTCTTC. This encodes CASSFHLGGSGIGGEQFF.

The chain is built from TRBV27 and TRBJ1-3; tentatively, D is TRBD1 (5 bases). V was clipped by 2 bases and J by 2 bases, with 7 bases between them. The CDR3 is 14 residues long. In germline, CDR1 is MNHEY, CDR2 SMNVEV (reference sequence). CDR3 loop: CASSLGGAGNTIYF. In DNA form, the CDR3 reads TGTGCCAGCAGTTTAGGGGGGGCTGGAAACACCATATATTTT.

The chain has TRBV9 and TRBJ1-4, with D hard to call. Germline values: CDR1 SGDLS, CDR2 YYNGEE. The CDR3 runs 14 residues. Trimming cost V 4 bases and J 0 bases, with 7 bases left between them. Here the CDR3 reads CASSRTATNEKLFF. DNA for the CDR3: TGTGCCAGCAGCCGGACGGCAACTAATGAAAAACTGTTTTTT.

The rearrangement joins TRBV7-2 to TRBJ1-2, with D perhaps matching TRBD1 (5 bases). The ends were cut back, 7 bases at V and 2 bases at J, with 14 bases in the middle. Germline V lookup: CDR1 SGHTA, CDR2 FQGNSA. The length of the CDR3 is 14 residues. The CDR3 is CASIQGSFNYGYTF. The CDR3 DNA reads as TGTGCCAGCATCCAGGGTAGTTTCAACTATGGCTACACCTTC. Together with reference TRBV7-2 and TRBJ1-2, the CDR3 gives the full variable domain: GAGVSQSPSNKVTEKGKDVELRCDPISGHTALYWYRQSLGQGLEFLIYFQGNSAPDKSGLPSDRFSAERTGGSVSTLTIQRTQQEDSAVYLCASIQGSFNYGYTFGSGTRLTVV.

This rearrangement joins TRBV10-3 to TRBJ1-6; no reliable D call. The CDR3 totals 16 residues. The germline gives CDR1 ENHRY, CDR2 SYGVKD. The germline V and J ends were trimmed by 2 bases and 9 bases, with 17 bases remaining between them. CDR3 sequence reads: CAISEGEFTIASPLHF. The CDR3 DNA is TGTGCCATCAGTGAGGGGGAGTTCACTATAGCTTCACCCCTCCACTTT.

The V gene is TRBV25-1, the J gene TRBJ1-1; 7 nucleotides agree with TRBD1. V lost 4 bases, J lost 0 bases, and 2 bases stayed unmatched. CDR3 size: 14 residues. Germline V gene lookup returns CDR1 MGHDK and CDR2 SYGVNS. CDR3 DNA sequence: TGTGCCAGCAGTGGGACAGGAATGAACACTGAAGCTTTCTTT. Protein: CASSGTGMNTEAFF.

The chain joins TRBV11-2 to TRBJ1-3; the D gene is possibly TRBD1 (5 bases). CDR1 is SGHAT and CDR2 is FQNNGV in the germline V gene. V was pared by 3 bases and J by 3 bases, with 9 bases between. The CDR3 runs to 14 residues. The CDR3 nucleotides are TGTGCCAGCAGCTTCTCCGGGGGTGGAAACACCATATATTTT. Translating gives CASSFSGGGNTIYF.

In its sample, this clone was seen once. CDR3 nucleotides: TGTGCCAGCAGCTTCGCGGGAGGGTGGGCGGAGACCCAGTACTTC. It translates to CASSFAGGWAETQYF. The gene calls are TRBV7-8 and TRBJ2-5, with 9 bases that match TRBD2. There are 15 residues in the CDR3. The V and J ends lost 3 bases and 5 bases, in that order; junction bases with no gene match: 7. Germline values: CDR1 SGHVS, CDR2 FQNEAQ.

The chain carries TRBV2 and TRBJ1-1; the match to TRBD1 covers 8 bases. The CDR3 length is 12 residues. The V gene's germline CDR1 is SNHLY and CDR2 FYNNEI. V lost 7 bases, J lost 11 bases, and 9 bases stayed unmatched. CDR3 sequence: CASTPGQGYAFF. CDR3 bases: TGTGCCAGCACGCCCGGACAGGGCTACGCTTTCTTT.

The table lists this clone with a count of one. The chain uses TRBV11-2 and TRBJ2-7; D possibly corresponds to TRBD1 (5 bases). From germline, CDR1 is SGHAT and CDR2 FQNNGV. With 8 bases removed from V and 12 bases from J, the gap between germline ends came to 17 bases. This CDR3 is built from 11 residues. The CDR3 loop is CASGHGAVLYF. The CDR3 coding sequence is TGTGCCAGCGGTCATGGGGCCGTCCTGTACTTC.

CDR3 in DNA: TGTGCCAGCAGCCGCGGACAGGAGCCTCTCACAGATACGCAGTATTTT. It specifies CASSRGQEPLTDTQYF. The rearrangement joins TRBV3-1 (or the pseudogene TRBV3-2) to TRBJ2-3; 7 bases line up with TRBD1. The germline V gene has CDR1 LGHDT and CDR2 YNNKEL (reference sequence). CDR3 length: 16 residues. Losses at the gene ends were 4 bases for V and 2 bases for J; bases not matched to a gene: 9.

The chain is built from TRBV27 and TRBJ1-1; 7 nucleotides match TRBD1. This CDR3 is 15 amino acids long. Trimming cost V 6 bases and J 2 bases; bases outside gene matches: 9. From germline, CDR1 is MNHEY and CDR2 SMNVEV (reference sequence). The CDR3 DNA reads as TGTGCCAGCAGGCAATCACAGGGGAAAAACACTGAAGCTTTCTTT. Protein product: CASRQSQGKNTEAFF.

This sequence joins TRBV19 and TRBJ1-5, with D possibly matching TRBD1 (5 bases). Germline V CDR1 and CDR2: LNHDA, SQIVND (reference sequence). V lost 5 bases, J lost 4 bases, and 18 bases lay in between. The CDR3 sequence is 16 residues long. Here the CDR3 reads CASSGGGLTINQPQHF. The CDR3 DNA follows: TGTGCCAGTAGTGGGGGGGGATTAACAATTAATCAGCCCCAGCATTTT.

The chain has TRBV5-1 and TRBJ1-1, with D possibly being TRBD1 (5 bases). The CDR3 is made up of 15 amino acids. Germline V gene sequence: CDR1 SGHRS, CDR2 YFSETQ. V shed 5 bases and J shed 1 base, with 15 bases lying between them. The CDR3 loop is CASSFGVQGNTEAFF. As DNA, the CDR3 is TGCGCCAGCAGTTTTGGAGTTCAGGGGAACACTGAAGCTTTCTTT. The full variable domain, completed using reference TRBV5-1 and TRBJ1-1, is KAGVTQTPRYLIKTRGQQVTLSCSPISGHRSVSWYQQTPGQGLQFLFEYFSETQRNKGNFPGRFSGRQFSNSRSEMNVSTLELGDSALYLCASSFGVQGNTEAFFGQGTRLTVV.

This chain connects TRBV6-5 to TRBJ2-1; 8 bases match TRBD2. CDR3 size: 15 residues. The V gene's germline CDR1 is MNHEY and CDR2 SVGAGI. The trim removed 4 bases at V and 2 bases at J, leaving 4 bases unmatched. CDR3 bases: TGTGCCAGCAGTTTTACGGGAGGGGCCTACAATGAGCAGTTCTTC. Protein product: CASSFTGGAYNEQFF.

The chain combines TRBV7-2 with TRBJ1-2; 9 nucleotides match TRBD1. With 3 bases clipped from V and 2 bases from J, the junction kept 1 base outside the gene matches. Germline V gene lookup returns CDR1 SGHTA and CDR2 FQGNSA. CDR3 size: 14 residues. The CDR3 loop is CASSFGTGNYGYTF. CDR3 nucleotide sequence: TGTGCCAGCAGCTTCGGGACAGGGAACTATGGCTACACCTTC. The variable domain in full, with the rest retrieved from reference TRBV7-2 and TRBJ1-2, is GAGVSQSPSNKVTEKGKDVELRCDPISGHTALYWYRQSLGQGLEFLIYFQGNSAPDKSGLPSDRFSAERTGGSVSTLTIQRTQQEDSAVYLCASSFGTGNYGYTFGSGTRLTVV.

The V call is TRBV18, the J call TRBJ1-1; D ambiguous. The CDR3 extends over 13 amino acids. The V gene lost 2 bases and the J gene lost 2 bases, with 6 bases spanning the gap. CDR1 is KGHSH, CDR2 LQKENI, per germline. CDR3 region: CASSPIDNTEAFF. The CDR3 region has the DNA TGTGCCAGCTCACCAATAGATAACACTGAAGCTTTCTTT.

The chain combines TRBV25-1 with TRBJ1-1; the D gene is possibly TRBD1 (6 bases). The CDR3 has 14 residues. Looked up from germline, CDR1 is MGHDK and CDR2 is SYGVNS. V lost 5 bases and J 9 bases, leaving 19 bases between the germline ends. The DNA of the CDR3 is TGTGCCAGCAGTCTGAGGGGGGCCGACAAGAAAGCTTTCTTT. Translating it yields CASSLRGADKKAFF.

The DNA of the CDR3 is TGTGCCAGCAGCCAGAGGGGGGGGCGGGAAAAACTGTTTTTT. This encodes CASSQRGGREKLFF. V and J are TRBV7-2 and TRBJ1-4, with D possibly TRBD1 on 6 matching bases. CDR1 and CDR2 (germline): SGHTA, FQGNSA. CDR3 length equals 14 residues. Trimming left V 5 bases short and J 8 bases short, with 15 bases between.

V gene TRBV18 combines with J gene TRBJ1-1; 7 nucleotides line up with TRBD1. CDR1 and CDR2 from the germline V gene are KGHSH and LQKENI. This CDR3 has 15 amino acids. Losses at the gene ends were 4 bases for V and 1 base for J; bases not matched to a gene: 6. The CDR3 nucleotides read TGTGCCAGCTCACTACGGACAGGCCAGAACACTGAAGCTTTCTTT. This translates into CASSLRTGQNTEAFF.

The chain recombines TRBV7-8 with TRBJ2-1, with a weak D call TRBD2 (5 bases). Germline V gives CDR1 SGHVS, CDR2 FQNEAQ. This CDR3 comprises 16 residues. The ends were cut back, 1 base at V and 7 bases at J, with 17 bases in the middle. The CDR3 region is CASSLVAGIMENEQFF. The DNA of the CDR3 is TGTGCCAGCAGCTTAGTCGCGGGTATAATGGAGAATGAGCAGTTCTTC.

The chain uses TRBV4-2 and TRBJ1-2; a weak D match, TRBD1 (5 bases). V was pared by 1 base and J by 7 bases, with 22 bases between. This CDR3 is 17 amino acids long. The germline CDR1 and CDR2 sequences are LGHNA and YNFKEQ. CDR3 coding DNA: TGTGCCAGCAGCCAAGGCGGGCAGGGCCTCGGGCAAAGTGGCTACACCTTC. Its translation is CASSQGGQGLGQSGYTF.

The rearrangement joins TRBV28 to TRBJ1-5, with D perhaps matching TRBD1 (5 bases). This CDR3 spans 13 amino acids. V lost 6 bases, J lost 1 base, and 7 bases lay in between. CDR1 and CDR2 (germline): MDHEN, SYDVKM. Here the CDR3 DNA reads TGTGCCAGCAGGGACATAAGCAATCAGCCCCAGCATTTT. It encodes CASRDISNQPQHF.

The rearrangement uses TRBV7-6 and TRBJ2-7; 10 nucleotides match TRBD1. Germline V lookup: CDR1 SGHVS, CDR2 FNYEAQ. Trimming took 4 bases from V and 6 from J; bases not matched to a gene: 9. The CDR3 consists of 15 residues. This CDR3 is CASSSPDRGQGEQYF. CDR3 nucleotide sequence: TGTGCCAGCAGCTCTCCCGACAGGGGGCAAGGCGAGCAGTACTTC.

The genes are TRBV2 and TRBJ1-2, with 12 bases fitting TRBD1. The CDR3 spans 16 residues. From germline, CDR1 is SNHLY and CDR2 FYNNEI. The V segment lost 4 bases and the J segment 3 bases; nucleotides outside the gene matches: 6. CDR3 sequence (DNA): TGTGCCAGCAGTGCCGGGACAGGGGGCGCGGACTATGGCTACACCTTC. This translates into CASSAGTGGADYGYTF.

The rearrangement joins TRBV28 to TRBJ2-4; 10 bases align to TRBD1. The CDR3 is made up of 16 amino acids. Germline loops: CDR1 MDHEN, CDR2 SYDVKM. V dropped 5 bases and J dropped 13; count of bases not matched to a gene: 17. Written as DNA, the CDR3 is TGTGCCAGCAGTCGAGCACTCCCGGGACAGGGGCCGTTCCAGTACTTC. Translated: CASSRALPGQGPFQYF.

The rearrangement joins TRBV12-5 to TRBJ2-7, with TRBD1 identical over 10 bases. The CDR3 spans 17 residues. Germline V lookup: CDR1 LGHNT, CDR2 FRNRAP. J lost 5 bases, V lost 0 bases, and 10 bases had no gene match. For the CDR3, the DNA is TGTGCTAGTGGTTTGGTATGGTCCGGGACAGGGGAGCACGAGCAGTACTTC. Translating gives CASGLVWSGTGEHEQYF. The variable domain in full, completed from reference TRBV12-5 and TRBJ2-7, reads DARVTQTPRHKVTEMGQEVTMRCQPILGHNTVFWYRQTMMQGLELLAYFRNRAPLDDSGMPKDRFSAEMPDATLATLKIQPSEPRDSAVYFCASGLVWSGTGEHEQYFGPGTRLTVT.

The chain carries TRBV7-3 and TRBJ2-1; TRBD1 matches 8 bases. Germline CDR1 reads SGHTA; CDR2 reads FQGTGA. V dropped 5 bases and J dropped 4; count of bases not matched to a gene: 4. The CDR3 is 14 amino acids. The chain's CDR3 is CASSPGDRYNEQFF. Written as DNA, the CDR3 is TGTGCCAGCAGCCCCGGGGACAGGTACAATGAGCAGTTCTTC.

J is TRBJ1-2 and V is TRBV7-6; D unresolved. Germline loops: CDR1 SGHVS, CDR2 FNYEAQ. The CDR3 covers 17 residues. V was cut by 4 bases and J by 2 bases, with 20 bases left in between. CDR3 DNA: TGTGCCAGCAGCTCACTACCTCCCGACGGATTAAACTATGGCTACACCTTC. Protein product: CASSSLPPDGLNYGYTF.

This rearrangement joins TRBV2 to TRBJ1-1; no clear D gene. V lost 4 bases, J lost 6 bases, and 12 bases lay in between. CDR3 length: 13 residues. Looked up from germline, CDR1 is SNHLY and CDR2 is FYNNEI. Written as DNA, the CDR3 is TGTGCCAGCAGTGGCGACCGACGATCTGAAGCTTTCTTT. As protein: CASSGDRRSEAFF. The entire variable domain, with the rest obtained from reference TRBV2 and TRBJ1-1, is as follows: EPEVTQTPSHQVTQMGQEVILRCVPISNHLYFYWYRQILGQKVEFLVSFYNNEISEKSEIFDDQFSVERPDGSNFTLKIRSTKLEDSAMYFCASSGDRRSEAFFGQGTRLTVV.